The 2 T cell receptor beta chains in this list originate from one sample, sequenced in a study of CD8+CD57+ T cells in acquired aplastic anemia listed by TCRdb under 2018. Flow cytometry had shown CD8+CD57+ cell expansion in the patients selected for sequencing. Sequencing took place on an Illumina HiSeq 2000. Profiling of TCR beta VDJ combinations and CDR3 sequences used genomic DNA as the template. TCRdb reprocessed the public reads (quality trimming at Q25 with fastp, clone calling with MiXCR) and kept in-frame beta chains. Identical CDR3 protein sequences are pooled into one entry, listed with their most common genes and DNA. In this sample the table shows 150,000 to 180,000 distinct CDR3 sequences, over 50% of which occur a single time. 9.5% to 15% of the sample belongs to the ten largest clones. Sequenced material: sorted CD4+, CD8+, or CD8+CD57+ T cells (not recorded which) from PBMCs. The receptors stem from a human donor with aplastic anemia.

The chain links TRBV10-2 to TRBJ2-3; 11 nucleotides line up with TRBD2. There are 16 residues in the CDR3. The V gene end was trimmed by 0 bases and the J gene end by 6 bases; junction bases not matched to a gene: 5. The germline V gene encodes CDR1 WSHSY and CDR2 SAAADI. The CDR3 sequence is CASSESASGGLDTQYF. CDR3 bases: TGCGCCAGCAGTGAGTCGGCTAGCGGGGGGTTGGATACGCAGTATTTT.

The chain couples TRBV10-1 to TRBJ2-2; no clear D. V was cut by 4 bases and J by 2 bases, with 5 bases left in between. The CDR3 contains 13 residues. Germline CDR1 and CDR2: WNHNN and SYGVQD (reference sequence). The CDR3 DNA reads TGCGCCAGCAGTGGGCGAAACACCGGGGAGCTGTTTTTT. It specifies CASSGRNTGELFF.